These 22 T cell receptor beta chains share one sample of origin, sequenced in a study of Ad26.COV2.S vaccination and SARS-CoV-2 variants. Treatment defined: roughly 20 received Ad26.COV2.S at low or high dose, single or two shots; roughly five received placebo; per-sample allocation not given. Following the first vaccine or placebo injection, samples were taken on day 63. Assay: immunoSEQ multiplex PCR; the TCRdb copy retains only in-frame clones and omits some. The data contain around 450,000 clones, approximately 90% of them singletons. Sample: peripheral blood, taken in a trial of Ad26.COV2.S vaccine versus placebo. The receptors shown here come from a person aged 18 to 59 who received the Ad26.COV2.S COVID-19 vaccine or a placebo.

There are a few counts of this clone. Other DNA sequences in this specimen translate into the identical CDR3. The chain couples TRBV7-9 to TRBJ2-7; D is undetermined. The CDR3 covers 14 residues. Trimming took 1 base from V and 3 from J, leaving 10 bases between them. CDR1 is SEHNR, CDR2 FQNEAQ, per germline (reference sequence). This CDR3 is CASSLVGGSYEQYF. The CDR3 DNA is TGTGCCAGCAGCTTAGTGGGTGGCAGCTACGAGCAGTACTTC.

The gene calls are TRBV11-2 and TRBJ2-2; the match to TRBD2 covers 9 bases. CDR1 SGHAT and CDR2 FQNNGV come from the germline V gene. The CDR3 is made up of 16 amino acids. The ends lost 3 bases at V and 7 bases at J; junction bases unmatched: 9. The CDR3: CASSLSLAGSVGELFF. DNA for the CDR3: TGTGCCAGCAGCTTGTCCCTAGCGGGATCGGTCGGGGAGCTGTTTTTT.

The chain joins TRBV7-6 to TRBJ1-1; 7 bases are shared with TRBD1. The germline gives CDR1 SGHVS, CDR2 FNYEAQ. V gave up 5 bases and J gave up 3 bases; unmatched junction bases: 9. The CDR3 runs to 15 residues. The chain's CDR3 is CASSAHRGGDTEAFF. CDR3 DNA: TGTGCCAGCAGCGCCCACAGGGGTGGGGACACTGAAGCTTTCTTT. The full variable domain, its missing parts supplied by reference TRBV7-6 and TRBJ1-1, is GAGVSQSPRYKVTKRGQDVALRCDPISGHVSLYWYRQALGQGPEFLTYFNYEAQQDKSGLPNDRFSAERPEGSISTLTIQRTEQRDSAMYRCASSAHRGGDTEAFFGQGTRLTVV.

This chain joins TRBV28 and TRBJ2-5, with D perhaps TRBD2 (6 bases). This CDR3 has 13 amino acids. CDR1 is MDHEN, CDR2 SYDVKM, per germline. V was cut by 6 bases and J by 3 bases, with 11 bases left in between. In DNA, the CDR3 is TGTGCCAGCAGCCAGGGACTGGAAGAGACCCAGTACTTC. Encoded protein: CASSQGLEETQYF.

This clone was seen only once. This rearrangement joins TRBV5-6 to TRBJ2-1; 8 nucleotides agree with TRBD2. The CDR3 covers 17 residues. J was trimmed by 2 bases and V by 0 bases; bases with no gene match: 7. Germline V gives CDR1 SGHDT, CDR2 YYEEEE. The chain's CDR3 is CASSLALRLATYNEQFF. The CDR3 DNA reads as TGTGCCAGCAGCTTGGCCTTGCGACTAGCGACCTACAATGAGCAGTTCTTC.

About this clone: Compared with germline, one end of the junction differs, possibly owing to a read error. V usage is TRBV24-1 and J usage is TRBJ2-7, with D perhaps TRBD1 (5 bases). This CDR3 has 12 residues. Germline CDR1 and CDR2: KGHDR and SFDVKD. CDR3 nucleotides: TGTGCCACCAGTGTTAAAGGTGCCAGGGTGGACTTC. Translation: CATSVKGARVDF.

The chain carries TRBV18 and TRBJ1-1; the D is unclear. Germline V CDR1 and CDR2: KGHSH, LQKENI. With 10 bases removed from V and 0 bases from J, the gap between germline ends came to 18 bases. This CDR3 is 15 amino acids long. CDR3: CATSYQQELNTEAFF. In DNA, the CDR3 is TGTGCCACCTCTTACCAGCAGGAACTGAACACTGAAGCTTTCTTT.

The V and J genes are TRBV12-3 or TRBV12-4 and TRBJ1-2; 9 nucleotides line up with TRBD1. The length of the CDR3 is 13 residues. Trimming cost V 6 bases and J 8 bases; bases outside gene matches: 7. The chain's CDR3 is CASSQQGAGGYTF. In DNA form, the CDR3 reads TGTGCCAGCAGCCAACAGGGGGCGGGAGGCTACACCTTC.

V usage is TRBV27 and J usage is TRBJ1-6; 7 nucleotides match TRBD1. The CDR3 runs to 18 residues. J lost 3 bases, V lost 0 bases, and 8 bases had no gene match. From germline, CDR1 is MNHEY and CDR2 SMNVEV (reference sequence). The CDR3 DNA sequence: TGTGCCAGCAGTTTATCGATCCGGGGACAGAACTATAATTCACCCCTCCACTTT. It encodes CASSLSIRGQNYNSPLHF.

The rearrangement links TRBV4-3 to TRBJ1-1, with D unclear. The CDR3 contains 16 residues. In germline, CDR1 is LGHNA, CDR2 YSLEER. Trimming removed 3 bases at V and 6 bases at J, with 20 bases between. DNA for the CDR3: TGCGCCAGCAGCCAGTCCTTATGGCCACTAAACGCTGAAGCTTTCTTT. Its protein is CASSQSLWPLNAEAFF.

The rearrangement uses TRBV10-3 and TRBJ1-1; a possible D gene is TRBD1 (5 bases). The V gene's germline CDR1 is ENHRY and CDR2 SYGVKD. The CDR3 consists of 13 residues. V was cut by 8 bases and J by 1 base, with 11 bases left in between. Written as DNA, the CDR3 is TGTGCCATCGGGGGAAACAGGAACACTGAAGCTTTCTTT. Amino acid sequence: CAIGGNRNTEAFF.

J is TRBJ2-6 and V is TRBV9; possibly TRBD1 for D (6 bases). Trimming pared 6 bases from V and 3 bases from J, leaving 13 bases between. The CDR3 has 15 amino acids. Germline loops: CDR1 SGDLS, CDR2 YYNGEE. The CDR3 loop is CASNRGGVGANVLTF. DNA of the CDR3: TGTGCCAGCAATAGAGGGGGAGTTGGGGCCAACGTCCTGACTTTC.

This clone occurred once. The J gene is TRBJ1-1, the V gene TRBV30; no firm D call. CDR1 is GTSNPN and CDR2 is SVGIG in the germline V gene (reference sequence). The germline V and J ends were trimmed by 2 bases and 9 bases, with 13 bases remaining between them. This CDR3 region has 12 residues. The CDR3 nucleotides are TGTGCCTGGAGTCTCTTGGACGGGAAAGCTTTCTTT. Protein product: CAWSLLDGKAFF.

The chain couples TRBV5-4 to TRBJ2-1, with D maybe TRBD2 (6 bases). This CDR3 contains 15 residues. Trimming left V 3 bases short and J 2 bases short, with 12 bases between. Germline V CDR1 and CDR2: SGHNT, YYREEE (reference sequence). The CDR3 coding sequence is TGTGCCAGCAGCTCAAGCGGGTTTCCCTACAATGAGCAGTTCTTC. Its translation is CASSSSGFPYNEQFF.

The sample holds a few counts of this clone. V usage is TRBV3-1 (or the pseudogene TRBV3-2) and J usage is TRBJ1-5; TRBD1 agrees at 8 bases. The germline V gene has CDR1 LGHDT and CDR2 YNNKEL (reference sequence). V trimming: 4 bases; J trimming: 7 bases; junction bases outside the gene matches: 6. The CDR3 length is 14 residues. This CDR3 reads CASSLTGDGQPQHF. CDR3 DNA: TGTGCCAGCAGCCTGACAGGGGATGGGCAGCCCCAGCATTTT.

The rearrangement links TRBV6-2 or TRBV6-3 to TRBJ1-2; D is uncertain. Trimming stripped 5 bases from V and 2 bases from J, with 12 bases between. The CDR3 runs to 14 residues. Germline CDR1 and CDR2: MNHEY and SVGEGT. The CDR3 DNA is TGTGCCAGCAGTCTCAGAGGCGAAAACTATGGCTACACCTTC. Its translation: CASSLRGENYGYTF.

The CDR3 protein is CASSLTRGASLYEQYF. CDR3 in DNA: TGTGCCAGCAGTTTAACCAGGGGTGCTAGTCTGTACGAGCAGTACTTC. This rearrangement joins TRBV28 to TRBJ2-7; a weak D match, TRBD1 (6 bases). The V gene lost 2 bases and the J gene lost 4 bases, with 18 bases spanning the gap. This CDR3 region has 16 residues. The germline gives CDR1 MDHEN, CDR2 SYDVKM.

This chain connects TRBV5-1 to TRBJ2-1; 10 bases are a match to TRBD2. The germline V gene encodes CDR1 SGHRS and CDR2 YFSETQ. The CDR3 is 19 residues long. The trim removed 3 bases at V and 2 bases at J, leaving 14 bases unmatched. CDR3 region: CASSSLGLASQAPYNEQFF. The CDR3 DNA reads TGCGCCAGCAGCTCCCTGGGACTAGCGTCTCAAGCCCCCTACAATGAGCAGTTCTTC.

The CDR3 DNA reads as TGTGCCAGCTCACCCTGGGACGGAGAGACCCAGTACTTC. It encodes CASSPWDGETQYF. V is TRBV18 and J is TRBJ2-5; D assignment may be TRBD1 or TRBD2 (5 bases each). The V and J ends lost 3 bases and 4 bases respectively, with 9 bases between them. CDR1 KGHSH and CDR2 LQKENI come from the germline V gene. This CDR3 has 13 residues.

The genes are TRBV30 and TRBJ2-2, with D possibly called TRBD1 or TRBD2 (5 bases each). CDR3 length: 14 residues. Germline V gene sequence: CDR1 GTSNPN, CDR2 SVGIG (reference sequence). With 4 bases removed from V and 6 bases from J, the gap between germline ends came to 15 bases. CDR3 nucleotides: TGTGCCTGGAACCCGGGACCCTTCGCCGGGGAGCTGTTTTTT. Protein: CAWNPGPFAGELFF.

The chain joins TRBV7-2 to TRBJ1-1, with D maybe TRBD1 (5 bases). V was trimmed by 1 base and J by 4 bases, leaving 10 bases between them. CDR3 length: 14 residues. The V gene's germline CDR1 is SGHTA and CDR2 FQGNSA. CDR3 in amino acids: CASSLEAGTTEAFF. The CDR3, as DNA: TGTGCCAGCAGCTTAGAGGCGGGGACCACTGAAGCTTTCTTT.

The chain uses TRBV12-5 and TRBJ2-1, with 10 nucleotides matching TRBD2. With 3 bases clipped from V and 4 bases from J, the junction kept 3 bases outside the gene matches. Germline V CDR1 and CDR2: LGHNT, FRNRAP. The CDR3 loop spans 15 amino acids. The CDR3: CASGFKAGGYNEQFF. The CDR3 DNA follows: TGTGCTAGTGGTTTCAAAGCGGGAGGGTACAATGAGCAGTTCTTC.